A single sample is the source of the 15 T cell receptor beta chains below, sequenced in a study of blood T cell repertoires in COVID-19. The assay was immunoSEQ multiplex PCR, and TCRdb's table has in-frame clones only and misses some. This repertoire shows about 290,000 clones, roughly 90% found once; its top ten account for approximately 12%. The specimen sequenced was peripheral blood. These receptors all come from a woman in her twenties or thirties with COVID-19, enrolled during active disease.

The chain links TRBV6-5 to TRBJ1-3; D remains ambiguous. The V gene lost 0 bases and the J gene lost 0 bases, with 6 bases spanning the gap. CDR1 and CDR2 (germline): MNHEY, SVGAGI. The CDR3 is 15 amino acids. CDR3 sequence: CASSYSAGSGNTIYF. The CDR3 coding sequence is TGTGCCAGCAGTTACTCAGCCGGCTCTGGAAACACCATATATTTT.

The chain links TRBV6-5 to TRBJ2-7, with 11 bases identical to TRBD2. V shed 7 bases and J 5 bases; nucleotides not matched to a gene: 7. This CDR3 contains 14 residues. The V gene's germline CDR1 is MNHEY and CDR2 SVGAGI. The CDR3 sequence: CASNSGGAFDEQYF. The CDR3 coding sequence is TGTGCCAGCAATAGCGGGGGGGCTTTCGACGAGCAGTACTTC.

The rearrangement links TRBV4-2 to TRBJ2-3, with D possibly matching TRBD2 (5 bases). The CDR3 has 16 amino acids. V lost 3 bases to trimming and J lost 1 base, with 14 bases between them. Germline V CDR1 and CDR2: LGHNA, YNFKEQ. The CDR3 DNA reads as TGTGCCAGCAGCCAGGCTGGACTCGGGGGCACAGATACGCAGTATTTT. Protein product: CASSQAGLGGTDTQYF.

This chain uses TRBV5-6 with TRBJ2-7; a weak D match, TRBD2 (5 bases). The V gene lost 1 base and the J gene lost 4 bases, with 6 bases spanning the gap. CDR3 length: 12 residues. Germline-derived CDR1 and CDR2 are SGHDT and YYEEEE. This CDR3 reads CASSLRLYEQYF. The CDR3 DNA is TGTGCCAGCAGCTTGCGACTATACGAGCAGTACTTC.

The table lists this clone with a count of one. The chain carries TRBV27 and TRBJ1-4; TRBD1 matches at 9 bases. Germline V lookup: CDR1 MNHEY, CDR2 SMNVEV (reference sequence). There are 15 residues in the CDR3. V was pared by 2 bases and J by 8 bases, with 6 bases of the junction left unmatched. CDR3 region: CASSLLGDRDEKLFF. For the CDR3, the DNA is TGTGCCAGCAGTTTACTTGGGGACAGGGACGAAAAACTGTTTTTT.

The genes are TRBV19 and TRBJ2-7; D is perhaps TRBD2 (5 bases). The germline V gene has CDR1 LNHDA and CDR2 SQIVND (reference sequence). Trimming removed 4 bases from V and 2 bases from J, with 9 bases in between. CDR3 length: 13 residues. The CDR3 sequence is CASSTAGAYEQYF. In nucleotides, the CDR3 is TGTGCCAGTAGTACGGCCGGGGCCTACGAGCAGTACTTC.

DNA for the CDR3: TGTGCCAGCAGTTTAAGGGTAGGGGGTACTGAAGCTTTCTTT. Translating gives CASSLRVGGTEAFF. The V call is TRBV28, the J call TRBJ1-1; perhaps TRBD1 as D (6 bases). Trimming took off 2 bases at V and 5 bases at J, with 12 bases between the two ends. CDR3 length: 14 residues. Germline V gene sequence: CDR1 MDHEN, CDR2 SYDVKM.

This rearrangement joins TRBV19 to TRBJ1-2, with 12 positions matching TRBD1. Germline V gives CDR1 LNHDA, CDR2 SQIVND (reference sequence). CDR3 size: 18 residues. The V and J ends lost 5 bases and 2 bases, in that order; junction bases with no gene match: 12. The CDR3 sequence is CASSFPGQGAVQNYGYTF. In DNA, the CDR3 is TGTGCCAGTAGTTTTCCGGGACAGGGGGCGGTTCAAAACTATGGCTACACCTTC.

The chain recombines TRBV19 with TRBJ1-1, with 7 nucleotides matching TRBD1. This CDR3 comprises 15 residues. V lost 5 bases, J lost 0 bases, and 6 bases stayed unmatched. Germline V CDR1 and CDR2: LNHDA, SQIVND (reference sequence). The DNA for the CDR3 is TGTGCCAGTAGTTTCTGGGGACAGATGAACACTGAAGCTTTCTTT. This encodes CASSFWGQMNTEAFF.

The V gene is TRBV2, the J gene TRBJ2-7; possible D gene TRBD2, 7 bases. Deletions cut 4 bases from V and 6 bases from J, with 16 bases between. The CDR3 runs to 14 residues. Germline V gene sequence: CDR1 SNHLY, CDR2 FYNNEI. For the CDR3, the DNA is TGTGCCAGCAGTGTGGAGTCGGGGGGCCTCGAGCAGTACTTC. Translating it yields CASSVESGGLEQYF.

V is TRBV7-9 and J is TRBJ2-3, with 10 bases identical to TRBD2. The CDR3 runs 16 residues. Germline CDR1 SEHNR, CDR2 FQNEAQ (reference sequence). The V gene end was trimmed by 5 bases and the J gene end by 2 bases; junction bases not matched to a gene: 7. CDR3 loop: CASSPQAGGPTDTQYF. CDR3 DNA: TGTGCCAGCAGCCCACAAGCGGGGGGGCCCACAGATACGCAGTATTTT.

V is TRBV12-3 or TRBV12-4 and J is TRBJ2-3; D is ambiguous. V dropped 5 bases and J dropped 3 bases, with 9 bases sitting between them. The CDR3 covers 13 residues. CDR3 sequence reads: CASSPLETDTQYF. As DNA, the CDR3 is TGTGCCAGCAGTCCCCTCGAGACAGATACGCAGTATTTT.

J is TRBJ1-1 and V is TRBV7-9, with D possibly matching TRBD1 (6 bases). Germline-derived CDR1 and CDR2 are SEHNR and FQNEAQ (reference sequence). V lost 6 bases, J lost 10 bases, and 15 bases lay in between. The CDR3 spans 12 residues. This chain's CDR3 is CASSPGVWGAFF. As DNA, the CDR3 is TGTGCCAGCAGTCCAGGGGTTTGGGGAGCTTTCTTT.

The chain combines TRBV5-1 with TRBJ1-5, with 7 bases lining up with TRBD1. J was trimmed by 2 bases and V by 4 bases; bases with no gene match: 6. CDR1 and CDR2 from the germline V gene are SGHRS and YFSETQ. The CDR3 contains 15 residues. CDR3 sequence: CASSPEGARNQPQHF. The CDR3 DNA reads as TGCGCCAGCAGCCCAGAGGGGGCCCGCAATCAGCCCCAGCATTTT.

The V gene is TRBV5-4, the J gene TRBJ2-3, with 9 nucleotides matching TRBD2. The V and J ends lost 2 bases and 3 bases, in that order; junction bases with no gene match: 10. The CDR3 length is 17 residues. The germline V gene has CDR1 SGHNT and CDR2 YYREEE (reference sequence). CDR3 residues: CASSLLALAGRTDTQYF. The CDR3 DNA reads TGTGCCAGCAGCTTATTGGCCCTAGCGGGGAGGACAGATACGCAGTATTTT.